The clone carrying this T cell receptor beta chain was seen once. What it binds is not known. The data derive from a study of cytomegalovirus exposure and HLA in healthy donors. Across the whole study: Within an early data release were tens of millions of unique TCRs drawn from HLA-typed donors.

Study results and limitations: In a later analysis, HLA-C alleles had the fewest associated TCRs, DRB1 alleles the most.

Primers: 60 Vbeta forward and 13 Jbeta reverse. Data came from immunoSEQ multiplex PCR; TCRdb stores just in-frame clones and leaves some out. The sample includes approximately 290,000 clones, around 80% of them seen just once. Sequenced sample: PBMCs. This clonotype originated in a girl aged 2 to 9 in good health and CMV-seronegative.

The CDR3 DNA is TGTGCCAGCAGCACCCGACAGGAGAACACTGAAGCTTTCTTT. Its protein is CASSTRQENTEAFF. The chain uses TRBV4-2 and TRBJ1-1; D is possibly TRBD1 (6 bases). Per the germline V gene, CDR1 is LGHNA and CDR2 is YNFKEQ. V lost 5 bases, J lost 1 base, and 11 bases lay in between. The CDR3 length is 14 residues.